This TCR beta chain was captured by sequencing in a study of T cells in Graves' hyperthyroidism and ophthalmopathy. This clonotype was recorded at least ten times. Trimming cost V 7 bases and J 7 bases, with 13 bases left between them. The CDR3 loop spans 12 amino acids. CDR1 and CDR2 from the germline V gene are MNHNS and SASEGT. Amplification yielded TCR beta CDR3 regions, with RNA transcripts as the source. An initial round of RT-PCR targeting the TCR CDR3 relied on the HTBI primer set. TCRdb reanalysed the multiplex PCR reads using MiXCR and keeps one entry per CDR3 protein. The sample lists a few hundred thousand distinct CDR3 sequences, roughly a fifth occurring once.

Input material: blood. The origin of this receptor is a woman in her forties or fifties with Graves' hyperthyroidism. The chain combines TRBV6-1 with TRBJ2-5; no definite D call. The CDR3 nucleotides read TGTGCCAGCAACCCCGATATGGGGACCCAGTACTTC. This codes for CASNPDMGTQYF.